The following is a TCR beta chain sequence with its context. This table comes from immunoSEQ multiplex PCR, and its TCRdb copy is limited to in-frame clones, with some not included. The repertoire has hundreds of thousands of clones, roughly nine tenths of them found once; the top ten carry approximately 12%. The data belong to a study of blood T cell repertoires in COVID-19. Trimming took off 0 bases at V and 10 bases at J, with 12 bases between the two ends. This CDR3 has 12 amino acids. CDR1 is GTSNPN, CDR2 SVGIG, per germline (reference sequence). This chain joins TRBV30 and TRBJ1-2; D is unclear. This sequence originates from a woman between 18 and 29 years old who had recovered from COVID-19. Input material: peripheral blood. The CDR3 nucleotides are TGTGCCTGGAGTGTAAACCGGGGAACCTACACCTTC. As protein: CAWSVNRGTYTF.